Presented here are 27 T cell receptor beta chains from one specimen sequenced in a study of blood T cell repertoires in COVID-19. The repertoire was sequenced with immunoSEQ multiplex PCR; TCRdb's copy has only in-frame clones and lacks some. Among tens of thousands of clones listed, about 90% were seen once. The sample taken for sequencing was peripheral blood. Every receptor here comes from a human donor with active COVID-19. The donor label of this sample is uncertain.

This chain uses TRBV7-9 with TRBJ2-4, with D tentatively TRBD2 (6 bases). CDR1 is SEHNR and CDR2 is FQNEAQ in the germline V gene (reference sequence). Trimming stripped 5 bases from V and 9 bases from J, with 23 bases between. The CDR3 is 16 amino acids. The CDR3, as DNA: TGTGCCAGCAGCCCTCCCCTTAAGGGAGGTCTTGGCATTCAGTACTTC. Protein: CASSPPLKGGLGIQYF.

The rearrangement links TRBV13 to TRBJ1-2; the match to TRBD1 covers 9 bases. Germline trimming cut 3 bases from V and 7 bases from J; bases unmatched to any gene: 6. Germline assignment: CDR1 PRHDT and CDR2 FYEKMQ (reference sequence). The CDR3 has 14 residues. CDR3 region: CASSFDRGRSGYTF. Written as DNA, the CDR3 is TGTGCCAGCAGCTTCGACAGGGGGAGGAGTGGCTACACCTTC.

Only one count was recorded for this clone. V gene TRBV11-3 combines with J gene TRBJ2-1, with D possibly being TRBD1 (6 bases). With 3 bases removed from V and 5 bases from J, the gap between germline ends came to 11 bases. Germline CDR1 and CDR2: SGHNT and YENEEA. The CDR3 runs 14 residues. The CDR3 coding sequence is TGTGCCAGCAGCTTCTTTCGACAGGACAATGAGCAGTTCTTC. It codes for CASSFFRQDNEQFF.

The V call is TRBV27, the J call TRBJ1-2; no firm D call. Per the germline V gene, CDR1 is MNHEY and CDR2 is SMNVEV (reference sequence). The length of the CDR3 is 14 residues. Trimming left V 2 bases short and J 3 bases short, with 10 bases between. CDR3 residues: CASSLGIGDYGYTF. As DNA, the CDR3 is TGTGCCAGCAGTTTAGGTATCGGGGACTATGGCTACACCTTC.

The chain combines TRBV2 with TRBJ2-2, with D possibly matching TRBD2 (5 bases). This CDR3 contains 14 residues. V was pared by 4 bases and J by 2 bases, with 8 bases between. Germline V gives CDR1 SNHLY, CDR2 FYNNEI. CDR3 region: CASSVGDNTGELFF. The CDR3, as DNA: TGTGCCAGCAGTGTCGGGGATAACACCGGGGAGCTGTTTTTT.

This rearrangement joins TRBV27 to TRBJ1-1; D possibly corresponds to TRBD1 (6 bases). The germline CDR1 and CDR2 sequences are MNHEY and SMNVEV (reference sequence). Trimming cost V 6 bases and J 4 bases, with 18 bases left between them. The CDR3 contains 15 residues. CDR3 DNA: TGTGCCAGCAGACACCGCGGGGGCGGGAGCACTGAAGCTTTCTTT. Residues: CASRHRGGGSTEAFF.

V is TRBV5-4 and J is TRBJ2-3; tentative D call: TRBD2 (6 bases). Germline V gene sequence: CDR1 SGHNT, CDR2 YYREEE (reference sequence). This CDR3 contains 13 residues. Trimming took 4 bases from V and 6 from J, leaving 12 bases between them. CDR3 bases: TGTGCCAGCAGCCGAGGCGGAGGGGATACGCAGTATTTT. This translates into CASSRGGGDTQYF.

This sequence joins TRBV5-5 and TRBJ1-2; 11 nucleotides line up with TRBD1. V gave up 0 bases and J gave up 1 base; unmatched junction bases: 2. This CDR3 spans 16 amino acids. CDR1 is SGHKS and CDR2 is YYEKEE in the germline V gene (reference sequence). The CDR3 DNA follows: TGTGCCAGCAGCTTGGCCGGGACAGGGGGTAACTATGGCTACACCTTC. Its translation is CASSLAGTGGNYGYTF.

The V call is TRBV4-1, the J call TRBJ2-7; 13 bases line up with TRBD2. J lost 5 bases, V lost 0 bases, and 4 bases had no gene match. Germline values: CDR1 MGHRA, CDR2 YSYEKL. The CDR3 has 16 amino acids. CDR3 coding DNA: TGCGCCAGCAGCCAAGAAGGGACTAGCGGGGCCCACGAGCAGTACTTC. Its protein product is CASSQEGTSGAHEQYF.

The J gene is TRBJ1-4, the V gene TRBV18, with 7 nucleotides matching TRBD1. Trimming at V came to 4 bases and at J to 7 bases, leaving 18 bases not matched to a gene. CDR3 length equals 18 residues. Looked up from germline, CDR1 is KGHSH and CDR2 is LQKENI. In nucleotides, the CDR3 is TGTGCCAGCTCACGCCTCACAGCCCGACAGGGATCGGGTGAAAAACTGTTTTTT. The encoded protein is CASSRLTARQGSGEKLFF.

V gene TRBV27 combines with J gene TRBJ2-5; TRBD1 agrees at 9 bases. V shed 5 bases and J 3 bases; nucleotides not matched to a gene: 7. The CDR3 contains 15 residues. Germline CDR1 is MNHEY and CDR2 is SMNVEV (reference sequence). The CDR3 DNA is TGTGCCAGCAGTCCGTCCGGGACAGGGAAAGAGACCCAGTACTTC. It codes for CASSPSGTGKETQYF.

The rearrangement uses TRBV5-4 and TRBJ2-6; 7 bases are a match to TRBD2. The V and J ends lost 6 bases and 0 bases, in that order; junction bases with no gene match: 6. CDR1 and CDR2 (germline): SGHNT, YYREEE (reference sequence). The CDR3 has 16 amino acids. The DNA of the CDR3 is TGTGCCAGCACTCTTGGCGGGAGCTCTGGGGCCAACGTCCTGACTTTC. It translates to CASTLGGSSGANVLTF.

This sequence joins TRBV4-3 and TRBJ2-1, with D perhaps TRBD1 (6 bases). The CDR3 is made up of 14 amino acids. Per the germline V gene, CDR1 is LGHNA and CDR2 is YSLEER. V was trimmed by 2 bases and J by 9 bases, leaving 14 bases between them. The CDR3 DNA is TGCGCCAGCAGCCAACCCCACAGGGTAGCTGAGCAGTTCTTC. Its translation: CASSQPHRVAEQFF.

The rearrangement joins TRBV4-3 to TRBJ1-5, with unresolved D. V lost 0 bases, J lost 3 bases, and 12 bases lay in between. The CDR3 length is 16 residues. CDR1 and CDR2 (germline): LGHNA, YSLEER. CDR3 in DNA: TGCGCCAGCAGCCAAGAGGTACGGGAGCCCAATCAGCCCCAGCATTTT. This translates into CASSQEVREPNQPQHF.

The chain recombines TRBV19 with TRBJ2-3; 7 bases align to TRBD2. V lost 4 bases, J lost 7 bases, and 2 bases stayed unmatched. The V gene's germline CDR1 is LNHDA and CDR2 SQIVND (reference sequence). This CDR3 spans 12 amino acids. The CDR3 loop reads CASSTSGYTQYF. The CDR3 DNA is TGTGCCAGTAGTACTAGCGGATATACGCAGTATTTT.

This sequence joins TRBV11-2 and TRBJ2-2; weak D call: TRBD1 (7 bases). V lost 5 bases and J 0 bases, leaving 16 bases between the germline ends. Germline CDR1 is SGHAT and CDR2 is FQNNGV. The CDR3 has 17 amino acids. The CDR3 bases are TGTGCCAGCAGCCGCGAAGGGGGGACAGCGAACACCGGGGAGCTGTTTTTT. It is translated as CASSREGGTANTGELFF.

The V call is TRBV12-3 or TRBV12-4, the J call TRBJ2-5; a weak D match, TRBD1 (6 bases). Trimming pared 6 bases from V and 9 bases from J, leaving 14 bases between. The CDR3 totals 12 residues. The CDR3 spells CASRGHGTPQYF. The CDR3 coding sequence is TGTGCCAGCAGGGGACACGGAACGCCCCAGTACTTC.

This rearrangement joins TRBV10-3 to TRBJ2-7; 12 nucleotides align to TRBD2. The CDR3 totals 14 residues. Looked up from germline, CDR1 is ENHRY and CDR2 is SYGVKD. With 9 bases clipped from V and 1 base from J, the junction kept 4 bases outside the gene matches. CDR3 in DNA: TGTGCCATTTCTAGCGGGGGGGTATCCTACGAGCAGTACTTC. This gives the protein CAISSGGVSYEQYF.

V usage is TRBV19 and J usage is TRBJ1-5, with D tentatively TRBD1 (5 bases). Germline V lookup: CDR1 LNHDA, CDR2 SQIVND (reference sequence). The germline V and J ends were trimmed by 6 bases and 1 base, with 13 bases remaining between them. The CDR3 has 15 amino acids. The CDR3 region has the DNA TGTGCCAGTAGGAGGGGAGGTGGAAGCAATCAGCCCCAGCATTTT. The encoded protein is CASRRGGGSNQPQHF. The entire variable domain, with the rest obtained from reference TRBV19 and TRBJ1-5, is as follows: DGGITQSPKYLFRKEGQNVTLSCEQNLNHDAMYWYRQDPGQGLRLIYYSQIVNDFQKGDIAEGYSVSREKKESFPLTVTSAQKNPTAFYLCASRRGGGSNQPQHFGDGTRLSIL.

The count of this clone is one. The chain is built from TRBV5-6 and TRBJ2-1, with D possibly TRBD1 on 6 matching bases. The CDR3 runs to 13 residues. The V and J ends lost 2 bases and 7 bases respectively, with 10 bases between them. The germline V gene encodes CDR1 SGHDT and CDR2 YYEEEE. The DNA for the CDR3 is TGTGCCAGCAGCTTCGGACAGATTAATGAGCAGTTCTTC. Translating it yields CASSFGQINEQFF.

The chain recombines TRBV29-1 with TRBJ1-2; 7 nucleotides agree with TRBD1. After removal of 3 bases from V and 8 bases from J, the junction contained 6 bases not matched to a gene. From germline, CDR1 is SQVTM and CDR2 ANQGSEA. This CDR3 is built from 12 residues. CDR3 protein: CSVDTGASGYTF. The CDR3 nucleotides are TGCAGCGTTGACACAGGGGCGAGCGGCTACACCTTC.

This clone was observed a few times. J is TRBJ1-5 and V is TRBV5-1, with D perhaps matching TRBD1 (6 bases). The CDR3 has 15 amino acids. Germline V gene sequence: CDR1 SGHRS, CDR2 YFSETQ. V was clipped by 6 bases and J by 3 bases, with 16 bases between them. CDR3 nucleotide sequence: TGCGCCAGCACATTGACAGGTGCCGACAATCAGCCCCAGCATTTT. It specifies CASTLTGADNQPQHF.

The chain uses TRBV9 and TRBJ2-2; TRBD2 might be the D (6 bases). The CDR3 length is 16 residues. The germline V and J ends were trimmed by 0 bases and 4 bases, with 13 bases remaining between them. The germline V gene encodes CDR1 SGDLS and CDR2 YYNGEE. The CDR3 DNA reads as TGTGCCAGCAGCGTAGAACCTTCCGGGGGCACCGGGGAGCTGTTTTTT. Translating gives CASSVEPSGGTGELFF.

The J gene is TRBJ1-1, the V gene TRBV6-2 or TRBV6-3; D is undetermined. CDR3 size: 13 residues. The germline V gene encodes CDR1 MNHEY and CDR2 SVGEGT. Trimming removed 5 bases at V and 5 bases at J, with 12 bases between. The CDR3: CASSDIGRTEAFF. The CDR3 DNA reads as TGTGCCAGCAGTGATATTGGGAGGACTGAAGCTTTCTTT.

The V gene is TRBV12-3 or TRBV12-4, the J gene TRBJ2-4, with D tentatively TRBD2 (5 bases). Trimming removed 2 bases at V and 8 bases at J, with 10 bases between. The CDR3 is made up of 13 amino acids. For the CDR3, the DNA is TGTGCCAGCAGTTTATCGGGGTTCGACATTCAGTACTTC. It specifies CASSLSGFDIQYF.

This clone was detected only a few times. The chain carries TRBV6-5 and TRBJ2-5, with 7 bases identical to TRBD1. V lost 1 base to trimming and J lost 2 bases; unmatched junction nucleotides: 4. CDR1 and CDR2 from the germline V gene are MNHEY and SVGAGI. CDR3 length equals 15 residues. The CDR3, as DNA: TGTGCCAGCAGTTACTTACAGGGGCGTCAAGAGACCCAGTACTTC. Its protein product is CASSYLQGRQETQYF.

This clone occurred once. The chain employs TRBV6-2 or TRBV6-3 and TRBJ2-3; tentatively, D is TRBD1 (5 bases). CDR3 length: 17 residues. Trimming pared 6 bases from V and 1 base from J, leaving 20 bases between. Germline V lookup: CDR1 MNHEY, CDR2 SVGEGT. In DNA form, the CDR3 reads TGTGCCAGCAGCCGCACCCCTACAGGAATGGGCACAGATACGCAGTATTTT. It encodes CASSRTPTGMGTDTQYF.